The T cell receptor (beta chain) described here comes from a study of cytomegalovirus exposure and HLA in healthy donors. Study in general: There were 70 million to 95 million unique TCRs (from HLA-typed donors) in an early data release. Whole-study findings and limits: CMV serostatus stood as the only immune exposure information on hand. Cytomegalovirus status, reportedly, was diagnosed with high specificity and sensitivity by the classifier. TCR beta V- and J-gene trimming, according to a later analysis, was linked to a missense DCLRE1C variant.

The PCR ran on 60 Vbeta and 13 Jbeta primers. The data were produced by immunoSEQ multiplex PCR, yet TCRdb's version contains in-frame clones alone and is incomplete. The sample includes 150,000 or so clones, approximately 82% seen only once; the top ten take about 6.8%. To note about this clone: Its antigen is currently unknown.

Germline CDR1 SGHNT, CDR2 YYREEE (reference sequence). The CDR3 has 14 residues. With 2 bases removed from V and 1 base from J, the gap between germline ends came to 9 bases. The chain uses TRBV5-4 and TRBJ2-5; TRBD2 might be the D (5 bases). This receptor was taken from a man in his fifties or sixties in good health and CMV-seropositive. Material for sequencing was PBMCs. The CDR3 here is CASSFGLGQETQYF. In nucleotides, the CDR3 is TGTGCCAGCAGCTTTGGACTCGGCCAAGAGACCCAGTACTTC.